The 21 T cell receptor beta chains below all came from one sample that was sequenced in a study of T cell responses to AZD1222 COVID-19 vaccine (dated by TCRdb to the early 2020s). Library preparation employed the immunoSEQ multiplex PCR assay. TCRdb obtained this table from immuneACCESS and retained in-frame rearrangements with V and J assigned. These tables miss some clones; where compared with another copy, unresolved V genes account for less than half of the shortfall, and the remainder is unexplained. Across this sample there are more than 95,000 clones, with over 90% seen only once. The ten largest clones take up about 5% of the sample. The time point label for this specimen denotes: baseline before first vaccination. This sample comprised peripheral blood, obtained on day 0 of AZD1222 vaccination. Receptors originate from an adult in good health.

CDR3: CATSRDQGQGSPYEQYF. CDR3 DNA sequence: TGTGCCACCAGCAGAGATCAGGGACAGGGGTCCCCCTACGAGCAGTACTTC. The genes are TRBV15 and TRBJ2-7, with 10 bases identical to TRBD1. CDR3 length: 17 amino acids. The germline gives CDR1 LNHNV, CDR2 YYDKDF (reference sequence). Trimming took 0 bases from V and 2 from J; bases not matched to a gene: 7.

V is TRBV7-8 and J is TRBJ2-2; 8 bases agree with TRBD1. Germline V gene lookup returns CDR1 SGHVS and CDR2 FQNEAQ. The CDR3 covers 15 residues. After removal of 9 bases from V and 2 bases from J, the junction contained 8 bases not matched to a gene. In DNA, the CDR3 is TGTGCCAGTATAAGGACAGGGAGAAACACCGGGGAGCTGTTTTTT. Its translation is CASIRTGRNTGELFF.

The chain couples TRBV5-1 to TRBJ1-5; tentatively, D is TRBD1 (5 bases). V lost 5 bases and J lost 7, with 16 bases in between. The germline V gene encodes CDR1 SGHRS and CDR2 YFSETQ. The CDR3 has 14 residues. For the CDR3, the DNA is TGCGCCAGCAGTCCTGGGTTGGGGCGGCAGCCCCAGCATTTT. This sequence encodes CASSPGLGRQPQHF.

The V call is TRBV4-1, the J call TRBJ1-4, with 7 bases that match TRBD1. Germline-derived CDR1 and CDR2 are MGHRA and YSYEKL. The CDR3 has 15 residues. Germline trimming cut 3 bases from V and 3 bases from J; bases unmatched to any gene: 4. The CDR3 loop reads CASSQRDRANEKLFF. CDR3 nucleotide sequence: TGCGCCAGCAGCCAGAGGGACAGAGCTAATGAAAAACTGTTTTTT.

The chain recombines TRBV23-1 with TRBJ1-1; the D gene is possibly TRBD1 (5 bases). TRBV23-1 is labeled an ORF, and its function is uncertain. The CDR3 sequence is 15 residues long. V was cut by 7 bases and J by 4 bases, with 19 bases left in between. The CDR3 reads CASNMLGSGGTEAFF. For the CDR3, the DNA is TGCGCCAGCAATATGCTGGGTTCCGGGGGCACTGAAGCTTTCTTT.

This chain uses TRBV6-5 with TRBJ1-5; maybe TRBD1 (5 bases). Germline values: CDR1 MNHEY, CDR2 SVGAGI. V was trimmed by 8 bases and J by 2 bases, leaving 10 bases between them. The CDR3 has 13 amino acids. The CDR3: CASSGRGNQPQHF. Written as DNA, the CDR3 is TGTGCCAGCTCGGGACGGGGCAATCAGCCCCAGCATTTT.

The V gene is TRBV3-1 (or the pseudogene TRBV3-2), the J gene TRBJ2-7, with 11 bases aligning to TRBD2. V shed 1 base, J shed 2 bases, and the junction held 7 bases outside the gene matches. Looked up from germline, CDR1 is LGHDT and CDR2 is YNNKEL (reference sequence). The CDR3 is 17 amino acids. CDR3: CASSQVSGRAGAYEQYF. CDR3 bases: TGTGCCAGCAGCCAAGTTAGCGGGAGGGCCGGAGCCTACGAGCAGTACTTC.

The chain has TRBV11-3 and TRBJ2-1, with 10 bases aligning to TRBD2. Germline V gene sequence: CDR1 SGHNT, CDR2 YENEEA. Unmatched junction bases numbered 8, after V lost 5 bases and J lost 7 bases. CDR3 size: 15 residues. For the CDR3, the DNA is TGTGCCAGCAGCCTCCTAGCGGGGGAAGGGAATGAGCAGTTCTTC. This sequence encodes CASSLLAGEGNEQFF. The whole variable domain, filled in from reference TRBV11-3 and TRBJ2-1, reads EAGVVQSPRYKIIEKKQPVAFWCNPISGHNTLYWYLQNLGQGPELLIRYENEEAVDDSQLPKDRFSAERLKGVDSTLKIQPAELGDSAVYLCASSLLAGEGNEQFFGPGTRLTVL.

The chain uses TRBV19 and TRBJ1-4; 8 nucleotides agree with TRBD1. The CDR3 extends over 16 amino acids. Germline assignment: CDR1 LNHDA and CDR2 SQIVND (reference sequence). Trimming removed 5 bases from V and 6 bases from J; junction bases left unmatched: 11. The CDR3: CASSLLSGQGYEKLFF. CDR3 nucleotides: TGTGCCAGTAGTCTTCTCAGTGGACAGGGATATGAAAAACTGTTTTTT.

The chain is built from TRBV5-1 and TRBJ2-7, with D hard to call. The CDR3 covers 13 residues. V was clipped by 1 base and J by 2 bases, with 7 bases between them. Per germline, CDR1 SGHRS and CDR2 YFSETQ. Written as DNA, the CDR3 is TGCGCCAGCAGCTTGAGGGTAGCCTACGAGCAGTACTTC. Its protein product is CASSLRVAYEQYF.

The chain is built from TRBV5-1 and TRBJ2-2, with D tentatively TRBD2 (6 bases). The germline gives CDR1 SGHRS, CDR2 YFSETQ. V was cut by 2 bases and J by 1 base, with 12 bases left in between. This CDR3 is 16 amino acids long. The CDR3 sequence is CASSFDGRENTGELFF. In DNA, the CDR3 is TGCGCCAGCAGCTTTGATGGGCGGGAGAACACCGGGGAGCTGTTTTTT.

The rearrangement joins TRBV11-3 to TRBJ1-3; D gene unclear. V lost 5 bases and J 10 bases, leaving 12 bases between the germline ends. Germline lookup yields CDR1 SGHNT and CDR2 YENEEA. The CDR3 spans 12 residues. The CDR3, as DNA: TGTGCCAGCAGCCCTCCAGGCCCTACCATATATTTT. Translated: CASSPPGPTIYF.

The V and J genes are TRBV6-5 and TRBJ2-7; D is possibly TRBD1 or TRBD2 (6 bases each). There are 15 residues in the CDR3. The germline V gene encodes CDR1 MNHEY and CDR2 SVGAGI. V lost 8 bases and J 3 bases, leaving 20 bases between the germline ends. Written as DNA, the CDR3 is TGTGCCAGCCGAGGGGGGCGACCCCCAATCTACGAGCAGTACTTC. Its protein product is CASRGGRPPIYEQYF.

J is TRBJ2-7 and V is TRBV9, with 14 bases aligning to TRBD2. This CDR3 comprises 14 residues. V dropped 3 bases and J dropped 6; count of bases not matched to a gene: 2. The germline gives CDR1 SGDLS, CDR2 YYNGEE. CDR3 loop: CASSAGLAGGEQYF. The CDR3 DNA reads as TGTGCCAGCAGCGCAGGACTAGCGGGAGGCGAGCAGTACTTC.

The chain uses TRBV30 and TRBJ2-7; no firm D call. Trimming took off 1 base at V and 0 bases at J, with 10 bases between the two ends. The CDR3 is 14 amino acids. CDR1 is GTSNPN, CDR2 SVGIG, per germline (reference sequence). CDR3 protein: CAWSGSDLSYEQYF. Here the CDR3 DNA reads TGTGCCTGGAGTGGGTCTGACCTCTCCTACGAGCAGTACTTC.

This chain uses TRBV5-6 with TRBJ1-2, with 9 bases identical to TRBD1. This CDR3 region has 14 residues. J was trimmed by 6 bases and V by 4 bases; bases with no gene match: 7. Germline V gene lookup returns CDR1 SGHDT and CDR2 YYEEEE. The CDR3 reads CASSQGQGVNGYTF. Written as DNA, the CDR3 is TGTGCCAGCAGCCAGGGACAGGGAGTAAATGGCTACACCTTC.

The chain links TRBV7-9 to TRBJ2-7; D is undetermined. Germline V lookup: CDR1 SEHNR, CDR2 FQNEAQ (reference sequence). The CDR3 contains 12 residues. The V and J ends lost 3 bases and 6 bases respectively, with 9 bases between them. CDR3 DNA: TGTGCCAGCAGCTTCCTTACGGGCGAGCAGTACTTC. Encoded protein: CASSFLTGEQYF.

The table lists this clone with a count of one. The rearrangement uses TRBV29-1 and TRBJ2-1; D not certain. The CDR3 is made up of 11 amino acids. Germline-derived CDR1 and CDR2 are SQVTM and ANQGSEA. Trimming stripped 6 bases from V and 7 bases from J, with 10 bases between. CDR3 loop: CSVGRWNEQFF. DNA for the CDR3: TGCAGCGTCGGAAGGTGGAATGAGCAGTTCTTC.

This clone appeared a few times. The chain uses TRBV3-1 (or the pseudogene TRBV3-2) and TRBJ2-2; D unresolved. The germline V gene encodes CDR1 LGHDT and CDR2 YNNKEL (reference sequence). CDR3 length: 17 amino acids. V lost 4 bases and J lost 7, with 22 bases in between. The CDR3 protein is CASSPASWRPQSGELFF. The CDR3 DNA reads as TGTGCCAGCAGCCCAGCCAGTTGGCGGCCCCAAAGCGGGGAGCTGTTTTTT.

This clone has just one count. This rearrangement joins TRBV18 to TRBJ1-1, with D possibly being TRBD1 (5 bases). CDR1 KGHSH and CDR2 LQKENI come from the germline V gene. This CDR3 region has 15 residues. The V and J ends lost 2 bases and 7 bases respectively, with 17 bases between them. Here the CDR3 DNA reads TGTGCCAGCTCACCAGGGAATCAACCTGGGGGTGAAGCTTTCTTT. It yields the protein CASSPGNQPGGEAFF.

This rearrangement joins TRBV19 to TRBJ1-4; no firm D call. Trimming shortened V by 6 bases and J by 0 bases, and 8 bases separated the two germline ends. CDR1 LNHDA and CDR2 SQIVND come from the germline V gene (reference sequence). The CDR3 length is 14 residues. The CDR3 region is CASSSGATNEKLFF. For the CDR3, the DNA is TGTGCCAGTAGCTCCGGGGCAACTAATGAAAAACTGTTTTTT. The full variable domain, rest sourced from reference TRBV19 and TRBJ1-4, is DGGITQSPKYLFRKEGQNVTLSCEQNLNHDAMYWYRQDPGQGLRLIYYSQIVNDFQKGDIAEGYSVSREKKESFPLTVTSAQKNPTAFYLCASSSGATNEKLFFGSGTQLSVL.